This T cell receptor (beta chain) appears in the sequencing data of a study of memory CD4+ T cells and cytomegalovirus serostatus. Study at large: Healthy Belgian adult donors included nine or ten CMV-positive and 24 CMV-negative people.

Per the germline V gene, CDR1 is SNHLY and CDR2 is FYNNEI. This CDR3 region has 16 residues. V lost 4 bases and J 0 bases, leaving 15 bases between the germline ends. Single viable CD3+CD4+CD8-CD45RO+ cells were sorted as the memory CD4+ T cells. Assay used: immunoSEQ multiplex PCR; TCRdb lists only in-frame clones, some missing. The sample shows 50,000 or so clones, approximately 80% of them seen only once. The TCR sequence derives from an adult in good health and CMV-seropositive. This chain links TRBV2 with TRBJ1-2; TRBD1 might be the D (6 bases). What was sequenced was memory CD4+ T cells from blood. The CDR3 sequence: CASSVNRANTNYGYTF. CDR3 in DNA: TGTGCCAGCAGTGTTAACAGGGCTAACACTAACTATGGCTACACCTTC.